This TCR beta chain was found in a study of T-cell reconstitution after alpha-beta-depleted transplantation in children. The CDR3 sequence is 14 residues long. Trimming removed 4 bases from V and 5 bases from J; junction bases left unmatched: 5. Per the germline V gene, CDR1 is SGHKS and CDR2 is YYEKEE (reference sequence). This clonotype came up many times. Using unique molecular identifiers, the investigators prepared the TCRbeta library. TCRdb reanalysed the PCR reads using MiXCR and keeps one entry per CDR3 protein. The sample carries around 200,000 distinct CDR3 sequences, roughly a tenth recorded once.

This rearrangement joins TRBV5-5 to TRBJ2-5, with TRBD1 matching over 10 bases. The receptor was isolated from a child in the first two years of life with acute myeloid leukemia, due to receive a stem cell transplant. The source material was PBMCs, sampled before TCRalphabeta/CD19-depleted stem cell transplant. This chain's CDR3 is CASSRTGGGETQYF. The CDR3 DNA sequence: TGTGCCAGCAGCCGGACAGGGGGAGGGGAGACCCAGTACTTC.